This record concerns one T cell receptor beta chain sequence. Negative magnetic isolation gave CD8+ and CD4+ cells; FACS enriched CD8+ TEMRA. The data belong to a study of CD8 T cells in Susac syndrome. CDR3 length equals 10 residues. V lost 6 bases and J lost 8, with 5 bases in between. CDR1 and CDR2 (germline): SEHNR, FQNEAQ (reference sequence). The authors reverse transcribed about 0.5 to 1 ug RNA with random hexamers. Amplification of TCR beta CDR3 spanned 54 Vbeta and 13 Jbeta via immunoSEQ multiplex PCR. TCRdb called the immunoSEQ multiplex PCR reads again in MiXCR, with one record for every CDR3 protein. Of approximately 130,000 distinct CDR3 sequences in the sample, approximately 90% are singletons; the top ten hold around 0.25%.

Sequenced input: CD8+ T cells from PBMCs. The V call is TRBV7-9, the J call TRBJ2-1; D is uncertain. The TCR comes from a human donor with multiple sclerosis. The DNA of the CDR3 is TGTGCCAGCAGTCGGGATGAGCAGTTCTTC. It codes for CASSRDEQFF.